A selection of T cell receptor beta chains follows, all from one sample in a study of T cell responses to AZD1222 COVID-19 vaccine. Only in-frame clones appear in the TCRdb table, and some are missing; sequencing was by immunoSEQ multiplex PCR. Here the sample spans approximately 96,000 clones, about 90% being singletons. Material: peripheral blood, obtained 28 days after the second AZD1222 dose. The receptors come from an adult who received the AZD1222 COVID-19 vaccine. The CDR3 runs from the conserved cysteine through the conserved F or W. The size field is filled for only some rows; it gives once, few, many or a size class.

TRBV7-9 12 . CASSYPTDTQYF
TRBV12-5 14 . CASGKTGGNQPQHF
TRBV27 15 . CASSSPDRGNEKLFF
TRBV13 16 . CASSFSTSGTAYEQYF
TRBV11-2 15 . CASSYGQGLGNEQFF
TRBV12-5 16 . CASASSAETGSYEQYF
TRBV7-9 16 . CASSLGTGGFNYGYTF
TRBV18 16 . CASSRGQALSGTEAFF
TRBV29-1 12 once CSVGAGVDTQYF
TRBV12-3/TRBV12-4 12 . CASSLRANEQFF
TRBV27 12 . CARTRDPFTQFF
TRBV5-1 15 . CASSPRRDSSYEQYF
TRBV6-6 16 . CASSYSGLTVSYEQYF
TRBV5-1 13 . CASSAGGQDTQYF
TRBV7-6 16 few CASSPRTSGNTGELFF
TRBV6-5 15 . CASSYVTSGDYEQYF
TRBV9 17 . CASSSPGLAGNTGELFF
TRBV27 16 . CASSFHGQGRYTEAFF
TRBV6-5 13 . CASSWLGSSPLHF
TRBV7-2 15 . CASSLTSTTPYEQYF
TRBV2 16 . CASSSQGSSSGNTIYF
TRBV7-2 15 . CASSLVRGSNQPQHF
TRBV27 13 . CASSLSGHNEQFF
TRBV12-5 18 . CASGLVQGGVSSYNEQFF
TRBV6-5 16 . CASSYQGPGDTGELFF
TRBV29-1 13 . CSARGGLNTEAFF
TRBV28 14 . CASRPQGARDGYTF
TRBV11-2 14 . CASSLDGGNYGYTF
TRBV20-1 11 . CSARHGHEQYF
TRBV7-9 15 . CASSPRQGLNTEAFF
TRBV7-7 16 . CASSLASADSYNEQFF
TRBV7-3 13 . CASSLTRNTEAFF
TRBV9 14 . CASSIRGSATEAFF
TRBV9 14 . CASSSRTSGDTQYF
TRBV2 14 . CASSEDRAQETQYF
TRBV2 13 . CASGGGLNYGYTF
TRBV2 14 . CASRAGTGNTEAFF
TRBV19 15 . CASSARQGLNTEAFF
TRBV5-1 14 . CASSKDRAYNEQFF
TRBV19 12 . CASSIQNTEAFF
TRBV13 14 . CASSLGRIRYGYTF
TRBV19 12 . CASSGVEETQYF
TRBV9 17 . CASSVGGSSGSYYEQYF
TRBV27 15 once CASSPMRTRPYEQYF
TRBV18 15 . CASSPPRFRFAEAFF
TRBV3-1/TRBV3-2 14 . CASTPREGQSPLHF
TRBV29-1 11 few CSGRMATEAFF
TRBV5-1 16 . CASSLFGQGAPGELFF
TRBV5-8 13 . CASSPGPYEKLFF
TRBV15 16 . CATSSPGRTLVNEQFF
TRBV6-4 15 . CASSETDNPYNEQFF
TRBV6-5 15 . CASSYGTGRGTEAFF
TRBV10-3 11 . CASALETEAFF
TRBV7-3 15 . CASSLGGGIRYGYTF
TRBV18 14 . CASSPGTGGETQYF